A selection of T cell receptor beta chains follows, all from one sample in a study of cytomegalovirus exposure and HLA in healthy donors. Assay: immunoSEQ multiplex PCR; the TCRdb copy retains only in-frame clones and omits some. The sample has 180,000 or so clones; 60% to 80% are singletons. The sample consisted of PBMCs. Receptors were obtained from a middle-aged woman in good health and CMV-seropositive. Both conserved end residues are part of each CDR3. The D gene is left open where the match is weak. Size is stated for part of the rows, as once, few or many counts, or as a class when the clone is expanded.

TRBJ1-5	16	.	TRBV19	.	TGTGCCAGTAGCCCCACTACGGGGGGTAGGAATCAGCCCCAGCATTTT	CASSPTTGGRNQPQHF
TRBJ1-5	15	TRBD1	TRBV19	.	TGTGCCAGTAGAGAAGGACAGGCTAGCAATCAGCCCCAGCATTTT	CASREGQASNQPQHF
TRBJ2-7	14	TRBD1	TRBV27	.	TGTGCCAGCAGTTCTACAGGGGTGGCTTACGAGCAGTACTTC	CASSSTGVAYEQYF
TRBJ1-6	15	TRBD1	TRBV28	.	TGTGCCAGCGGGCCCGGACAGGTGGATTCTTCACCCCTCCACTTT	CASGPGQVDSSPLHF
TRBJ2-3	18	TRBD2	TRBV28	.	TGTGCCAGCAGTTTATGGGCTAGCGGGCGGCTGAAGACAGATACGCAGTATTTT	CASSLWASGRLKTDTQYF
TRBJ2-7	14	TRBD1	TRBV4-1	.	TGCGCCAGCAGCCCGGGACAGGGGGTAAGCGAGCAGTACTTC	CASSPGQGVSEQYF
TRBJ2-3	13	TRBD2	TRBV7-2	.	TGTGCCACCCCGGGACTACGCACAGATACGCAGTATTTT	CATPGLRTDTQYF
TRBJ1-1	14	.	TRBV27	.	TGTGCCAGCAGTTTATTCGGAGAGGACACTGAAGCTTTCTTT	CASSLFGEDTEAFF
TRBJ1-5	16	.	TRBV19	.	TGTGCCAGTAGTAGAGGGGGTTGGGACGGCAATCAGCCCCAGCATTTT	CASSRGGWDGNQPQHF
TRBJ1-1	13	.	TRBV19	.	TGTGCCAGTAGTATAGTGAACAGGGTTGAAGCTTTCTTT	CASSIVNRVEAFF
TRBJ2-1	17	.	TRBV21-1	.	TGTGCCAGCAGCCTAAAGCTGGGGAGGCCCTCCTACAATGAGCAGTTCTTC	CASSLKLGRPSYNEQFF
TRBJ2-5	13	.	TRBV7-2	.	TGTGCCAGCAGCTTACGAGCCCTCGAGACCCAGTACTTC	CASSLRALETQYF
TRBJ2-5	13	.	TRBV5-1	.	TGCGCCAGCAGCTTAGGTGGAGGCGAGACCCAGTACTTC	CASSLGGGETQYF
TRBJ1-1	14	.	TRBV5-1	.	TGCGCCAGCATGGAGCCGACAGTGAACACTGAAGCTTTCTTT	CASMEPTVNTEAFF
TRBJ2-7	14	TRBD1	TRBV5-1	.	TGCGCCAGCAGCTCGGGACAGATTTCCTACGAGCAGTACTTC	CASSSGQISYEQYF
TRBJ2-5	15	.	TRBV19	.	TGTGCCAGTAGAACCCAAGGGCCCGGGGTCGAGACCCAGTACTTC	CASRTQGPGVETQYF
TRBJ1-1	16	TRBD1	TRBV7-9	.	TGTGCCAGCAGCTTCGGGACAGGTCGTATGAACACTGAAGCTTTCTTT	CASSFGTGRMNTEAFF
TRBJ1-2	14	.	TRBV6-5	once	TGTGCCAGCAGTTACTCGTTCAGGGACTATGGCTACACCTTC	CASSYSFRDYGYTF
TRBJ1-5	14	.	TRBV19	.	TGTGCCAGTAGTATGGCGGCACTTAATCAGCCCCAGCATTTT	CASSMAALNQPQHF
TRBJ1-1	13	.	TRBV7-8	.	TGTGCCAGCAGCTTAGGGGGGCAGGTTGAAGCTTTCTTT	CASSLGGQVEAFF
TRBJ2-7	13	.	TRBV23-1	once	TGCGCCAGCAGTCAATTCGGGGACTACGAGCAGTACTTC	CASSQFGDYEQYF
TRBJ2-3	13	.	TRBV30	.	TGTGCCTGGAGTGTAAGGGGTGGAGATACGCAGTATTTT	CAWSVRGGDTQYF
TRBJ1-5	15	TRBD1	TRBV28	.	TGTGCCAGCAGCGACAGGGAGGCTGGGAATCAGCCCCAGCATTTT	CASSDREAGNQPQHF
TRBJ2-1	15	TRBD2	TRBV9	.	TGTGCCAGCAGCGTAGACAGGACTAGCGCAAATGAGCAGTTCTTC	CASSVDRTSANEQFF
TRBJ1-1	13	TRBD1	TRBV19	.	TGTGCCAGTAGTACAGGGGGCGGCACTGAAGCTTTCTTT	CASSTGGGTEAFF
TRBJ2-7	17	TRBD2	TRBV10-3	.	TGTGCCATCAGTCGGACTAGCGGGAGGGATCCCTCCTACGAGCAGTACTTC	CAISRTSGRDPSYEQYF
TRBJ2-7	14	.	TRBV30	few	TGTGCCTGGAGTTGGGAGCGGCCCCCTAGCGAGCAGTACTTC	CAWSWERPPSEQYF
TRBJ2-5	14	.	TRBV9	.	TGTGCCAGCAGCCGATGGACGGGGCAAGAGACCCAGTACTTC	CASSRWTGQETQYF
TRBJ1-2	15	TRBD1	TRBV19	.	TGTGCCAGTAGTATTGATGGGGGACAGACCTATGGCTACACCTTC	CASSIDGGQTYGYTF
TRBJ2-7	13	.	TRBV6-5	few	TGTGCCAGCAAGGAGAACATCGCCTACGAGCAGTACTTC	CASKENIAYEQYF
TRBJ1-4	16	TRBD1	TRBV30	.	TGTGCCTGGAGTTTGCCCCCCGGACAGGGTGGGGAAAAACTGTTTTTT	CAWSLPPGQGGEKLFF
TRBJ2-7	14	.	TRBV19	once	TGTGCCAGTAGTATAGGGCCAGGGCCCTACGAGCAGTACTTC	CASSIGPGPYEQYF
TRBJ1-3	18	.	TRBV6-1	.	TGTGCCAGCAGTGAGGGGAGGGGCGGGAAACGCTCTGGAAACACCATATATTTT	CASSEGRGGKRSGNTIYF
TRBJ1-1	15	TRBD1	TRBV10-3	.	TGTGCCATCAGTGTAGGGGGCGCCTCGGGGACTGAAGCTTTCTTT	CAISVGGASGTEAFF
TRBJ2-5	11	.	TRBV7-9	few	TGTGCCAGCAGTTTCGGAGAGACCCAGTACTTC	CASSFGETQYF
TRBJ2-7	14	TRBD2	TRBV4-1	.	TGCGCCAGCAGCCAAGCGGGAGGGCCCGGCGAGCAGTACTTC	CASSQAGGPGEQYF
TRBJ2-3	14	TRBD2	TRBV15	.	TGTGCCACTGAGACTAGCGGGAGCCCCGGCGCGCAGTATTTT	CATETSGSPGAQYF
TRBJ1-4	15	.	TRBV27	.	TGTGCCAGCAGTCCGAGGGGGTTCGAGGGTGAAAAACTGTTTTTT	CASSPRGFEGEKLFF
TRBJ2-7	16	TRBD2	TRBV7-8	.	TGTGCCAGCACCCCCAGTTCTAGCGGGAGTACCTACGAGCAGTACTTC	CASTPSSSGSTYEQYF
TRBJ1-4	18	TRBD1	TRBV4-3	few	TGCGCCAGCAGCCCCGGGGGACAGGGGGCGAGATTTCGTGAAAAACTGTTTTTT	CASSPGGQGARFREKLFF
TRBJ2-7	12	.	TRBV28	.	TGTGCCAGCAGTTTACGGGTCTACGAGCAGTACTTC	CASSLRVYEQYF
TRBJ2-1	16	TRBD2	TRBV18	.	TGTGCCAGCTCACGTTCGCTAGCGGGGACATACAATGAGCAGTTCTTC	CASSRSLAGTYNEQFF
TRBJ2-6	18	TRBD2	TRBV18	.	TGTGCCAGCTCACGATCTACTAGCGGGAGCTCTGGGGCCAACGTCCTGACTTTC	CASSRSTSGSSGANVLTF
TRBJ2-6	17	.	TRBV7-9	.	TGTGCCAGCAGCTTAGGGGCAGGGAACACTGGGGCCAACGTCCTGACTTTC	CASSLGAGNTGANVLTF
TRBJ1-3	15	.	TRBV4-1	.	TGCGCCAGCAGCGGTCTCGGGATCTCTGGAAACACCATATATTTT	CASSGLGISGNTIYF
TRBJ1-2	13	.	TRBV7-2	.	TGTGCCAGCAGCTTGCCGGCAGGGCTGAGCTACACCTTC	CASSLPAGLSYTF
TRBJ2-7	14	.	TRBV5-5	.	TGTGCCAGCAGCTTGGACAGGGTTTTCAACGAGCAGTACTTC	CASSLDRVFNEQYF
TRBJ2-7	14	TRBD1	TRBV6-5	few	TGTGCCAGCAGTTACGGGGACAGGGGCAACGAGCAGTACTTC	CASSYGDRGNEQYF
TRBJ2-1	15	TRBD2	TRBV2	.	TGTGCCAGCAGTACGGGTCTAGCGGGGCCCAATGAGCAGTTCTTC	CASSTGLAGPNEQFF
TRBJ2-1	15	TRBD2	TRBV25-1	.	TGTGCCACCACCGGGACTAGCGGGACCGTAGGTGGGCAGTTCTTC	CATTGTSGTVGGQFF
TRBJ2-7	15	TRBD2	TRBV5-1	.	TGCGCCAGCGCCCCGGGCGGGGGGGAGAAGGTCGAGCAGTACTTC	CASAPGGGEKVEQYF
TRBJ1-3	14	.	TRBV6-1	.	TGTGCCAGCAGTGAAGGCAGCTCTGGAAACACCATATATTTT	CASSEGSSGNTIYF
TRBJ1-2	14	.	TRBV27	.	TGTGCCAGCAGTCCCTTTGGAGGGAACTATGGCTACACCTTC	CASSPFGGNYGYTF
TRBJ2-5	18	TRBD2	TRBV5-1	.	TGCGCCAGCAGCCAGAGGCGGCTAGCGGGAGCCGGCCAAGAGACCCAGTACTTC	CASSQRRLAGAGQETQYF
TRBJ2-2	15	.	TRBV7-8	.	TGTGCCAGCAGCCGTGCAGGCGCGAACACCGGGGAGCTGTTTTTT	CASSRAGANTGELFF
TRBJ1-5	13	.	TRBV28	.	TGTGCCAGTTCTCTACCCAACAATCAGCCCCAGCATTTT	CASSLPNNQPQHF